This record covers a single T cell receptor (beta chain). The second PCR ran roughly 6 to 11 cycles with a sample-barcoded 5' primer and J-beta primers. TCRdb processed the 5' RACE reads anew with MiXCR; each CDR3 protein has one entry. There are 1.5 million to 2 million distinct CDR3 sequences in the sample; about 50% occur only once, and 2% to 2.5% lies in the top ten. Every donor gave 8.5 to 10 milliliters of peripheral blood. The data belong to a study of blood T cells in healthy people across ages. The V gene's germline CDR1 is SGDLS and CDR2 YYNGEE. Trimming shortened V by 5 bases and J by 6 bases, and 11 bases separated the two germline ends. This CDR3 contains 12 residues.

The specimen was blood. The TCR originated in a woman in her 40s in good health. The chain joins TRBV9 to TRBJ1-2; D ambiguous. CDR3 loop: CASRSPRDGYTF. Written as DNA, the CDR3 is TGTGCCAGCAGGAGTCCTCGGGATGGCTACACCTTC.